This TCR beta chain was captured in a study of T-cell reconstitution after alpha-beta-depleted transplantation in children. The CDR3 has 18 residues. Per the germline V gene, CDR1 is MNHNS and CDR2 is SASEGT. Trimming pared 5 bases from V and 6 bases from J, leaving 27 bases between. TCRbeta library preparation incorporated unique molecular identifiers. MiXCR was run by TCRdb on the PCR reads, yielding one entry per CDR3 protein. This table has 500,000 to 600,000 distinct CDR3 sequences, approximately 30% appearing once. In its sample, this clonotype was seen a few times. The sequence came from a human donor who donated a stem cell graft to a child with aplastic anemia. Here the sequenced sample was PBMCs from the stem cell graft donor, taken from the stem cell graft. V usage is TRBV6-1 and J usage is TRBJ2-3, with D possibly TRBD2 on 6 matching bases. The CDR3 loop reads CASSPGRVGLALGDTQYF. As DNA, the CDR3 is TGTGCCAGCAGTCCGGGCCGGGTGGGACTCGCACTGGGGGATACGCAGTATTTT.